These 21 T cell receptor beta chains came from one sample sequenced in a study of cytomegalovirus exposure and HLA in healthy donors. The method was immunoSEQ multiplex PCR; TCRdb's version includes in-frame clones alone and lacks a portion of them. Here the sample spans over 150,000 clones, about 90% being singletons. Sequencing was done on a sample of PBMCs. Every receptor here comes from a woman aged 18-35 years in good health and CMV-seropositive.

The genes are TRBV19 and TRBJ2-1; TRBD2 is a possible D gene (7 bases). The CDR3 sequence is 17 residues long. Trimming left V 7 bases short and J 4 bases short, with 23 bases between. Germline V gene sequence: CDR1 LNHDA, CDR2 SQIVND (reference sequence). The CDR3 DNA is TGTGCCAGTACCGAAAAAGGGGGAGGGTACCGGTACAATGAGCAGTTCTTC. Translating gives CASTEKGGGYRYNEQFF.

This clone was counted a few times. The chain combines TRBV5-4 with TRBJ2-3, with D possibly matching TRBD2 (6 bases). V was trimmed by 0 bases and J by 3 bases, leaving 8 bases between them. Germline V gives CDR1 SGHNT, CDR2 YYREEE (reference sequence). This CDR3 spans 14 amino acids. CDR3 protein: CASSLEGTTDTQYF. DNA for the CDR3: TGTGCCAGCAGCTTGGAGGGGACTACAGATACGCAGTATTTT.

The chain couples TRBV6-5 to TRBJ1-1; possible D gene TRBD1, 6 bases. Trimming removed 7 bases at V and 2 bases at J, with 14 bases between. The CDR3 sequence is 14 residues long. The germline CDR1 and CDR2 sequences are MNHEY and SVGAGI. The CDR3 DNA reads TGTGCCAGCAAGCTAGGACAGAGCAACACTGAAGCTTTCTTT. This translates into CASKLGQSNTEAFF.

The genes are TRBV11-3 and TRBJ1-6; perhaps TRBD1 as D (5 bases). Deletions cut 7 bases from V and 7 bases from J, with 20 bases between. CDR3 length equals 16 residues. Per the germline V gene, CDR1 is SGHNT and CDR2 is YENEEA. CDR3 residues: CASTTGRQKGNSPLHF. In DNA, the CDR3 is TGTGCCAGCACAACCGGGCGGCAAAAGGGGAATTCACCCCTCCACTTT.

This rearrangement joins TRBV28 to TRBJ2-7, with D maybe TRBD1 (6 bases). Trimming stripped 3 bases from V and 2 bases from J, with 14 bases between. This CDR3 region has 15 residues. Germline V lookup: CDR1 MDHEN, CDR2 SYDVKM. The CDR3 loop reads CASSFSQGIAYEQYF. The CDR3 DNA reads TGTGCCAGCAGTTTCTCACAGGGAATTGCCTACGAGCAGTACTTC.

CDR3 sequence: CASSLFGSGRAGIGELFF. DNA for the CDR3: TGTGCCAGCAGCCTGTTCGGGAGCGGGAGGGCAGGAATCGGGGAGCTGTTTTTT. J is TRBJ2-2 and V is TRBV7-6; the match to TRBD2 covers 10 bases. Germline lookup yields CDR1 SGHVS and CDR2 FNYEAQ. V shed 5 bases, J shed 7 bases, and the junction held 16 bases outside the gene matches. The CDR3 is 18 amino acids.

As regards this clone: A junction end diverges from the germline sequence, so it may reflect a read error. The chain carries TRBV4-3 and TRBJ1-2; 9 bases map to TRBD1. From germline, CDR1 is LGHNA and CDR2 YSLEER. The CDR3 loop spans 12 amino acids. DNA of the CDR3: TGCGCCGGCAGGGACAGGGCACATGGCTACACCTTC. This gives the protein CAGRDRAHGYTF.

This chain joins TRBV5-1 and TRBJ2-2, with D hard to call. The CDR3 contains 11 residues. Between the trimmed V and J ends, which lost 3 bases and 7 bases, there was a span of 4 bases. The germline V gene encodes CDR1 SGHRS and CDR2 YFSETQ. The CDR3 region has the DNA TGCGCCAGCAGCTCGTACGGGGAGCTGTTTTTT. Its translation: CASSSYGELFF.

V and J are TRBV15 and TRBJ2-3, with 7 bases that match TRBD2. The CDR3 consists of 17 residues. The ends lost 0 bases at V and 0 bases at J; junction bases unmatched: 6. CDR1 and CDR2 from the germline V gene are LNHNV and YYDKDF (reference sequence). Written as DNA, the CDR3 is TGTGCCACCAGCAGAGAGCTGCTAGCGGTTAGCACAGATACGCAGTATTTT. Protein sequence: CATSRELLAVSTDTQYF.

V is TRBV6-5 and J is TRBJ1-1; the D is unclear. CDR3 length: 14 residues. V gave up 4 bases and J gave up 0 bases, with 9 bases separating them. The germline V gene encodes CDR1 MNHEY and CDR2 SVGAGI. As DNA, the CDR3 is TGTGCCAGCAGTTTCCGGGGAGTGAACACTGAAGCTTTCTTT. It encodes CASSFRGVNTEAFF.

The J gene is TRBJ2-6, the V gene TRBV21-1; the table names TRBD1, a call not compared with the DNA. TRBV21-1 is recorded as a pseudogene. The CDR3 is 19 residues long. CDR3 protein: CASSKSTQGLRSGANVLTF. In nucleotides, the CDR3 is TGTGCCAGCAGCAAAAGTACGCAGGGGCTCCGCTCTGGGGCCAACGTCCTGACTTTC.

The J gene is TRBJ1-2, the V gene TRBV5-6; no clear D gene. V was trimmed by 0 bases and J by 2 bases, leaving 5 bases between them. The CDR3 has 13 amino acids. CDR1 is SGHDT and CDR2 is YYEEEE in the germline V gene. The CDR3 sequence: CASSLGANYGYTF. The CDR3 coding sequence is TGTGCCAGCAGCTTGGGGGCCAACTATGGCTACACCTTC.

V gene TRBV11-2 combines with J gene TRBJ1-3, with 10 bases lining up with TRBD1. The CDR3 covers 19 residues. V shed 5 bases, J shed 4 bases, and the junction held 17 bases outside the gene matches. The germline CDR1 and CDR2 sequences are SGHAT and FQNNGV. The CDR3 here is CASSPPWGGQGLRGNTIYF. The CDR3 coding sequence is TGTGCCAGCAGCCCGCCCTGGGGGGGACAGGGGTTAAGGGGAAACACCATATATTTT.

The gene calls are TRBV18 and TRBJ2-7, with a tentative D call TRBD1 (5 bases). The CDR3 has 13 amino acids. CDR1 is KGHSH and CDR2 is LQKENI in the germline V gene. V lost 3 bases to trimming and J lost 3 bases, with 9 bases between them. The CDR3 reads CASSPGDSYEQYF. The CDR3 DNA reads TGTGCCAGCTCACCCGGAGACAGCTACGAGCAGTACTTC. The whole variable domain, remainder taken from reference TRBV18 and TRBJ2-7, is NAGVMQNPRHLVRRRGQEARLRCSPMKGHSHVYWYRQLPEEGLKFMVYLQKENIIDESGMPKERFSAEFPKEGPSILRIQQVVRGDSAAYFCASSPGDSYEQYFGPGTRLTVT.

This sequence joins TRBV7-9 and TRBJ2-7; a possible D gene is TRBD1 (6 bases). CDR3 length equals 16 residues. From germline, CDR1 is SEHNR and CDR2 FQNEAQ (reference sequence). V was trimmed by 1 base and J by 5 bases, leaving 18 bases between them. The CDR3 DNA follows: TGTGCCAGCAGCTTAGACGGACAGCGAGGATCCGACGAGCAGTACTTC. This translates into CASSLDGQRGSDEQYF.

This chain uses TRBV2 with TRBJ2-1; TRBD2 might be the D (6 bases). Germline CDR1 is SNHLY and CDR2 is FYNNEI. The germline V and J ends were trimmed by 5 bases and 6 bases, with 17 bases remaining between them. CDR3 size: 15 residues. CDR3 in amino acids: CASSSRLDPFNEQFF. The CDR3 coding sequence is TGTGCCAGCAGTAGTCGACTAGACCCCTTCAATGAGCAGTTCTTC.

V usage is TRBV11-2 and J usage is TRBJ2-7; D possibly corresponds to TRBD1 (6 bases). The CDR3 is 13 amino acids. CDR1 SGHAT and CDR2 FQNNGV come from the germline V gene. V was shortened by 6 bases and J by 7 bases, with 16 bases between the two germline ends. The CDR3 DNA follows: TGTGCCAGCAGGTTCAAGGGGGTCTGGGAGCAGTACTTC. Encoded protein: CASRFKGVWEQYF.

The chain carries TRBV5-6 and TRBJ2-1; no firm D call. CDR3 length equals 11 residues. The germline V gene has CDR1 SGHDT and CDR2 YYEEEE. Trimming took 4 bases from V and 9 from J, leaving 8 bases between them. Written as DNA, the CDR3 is TGTGCCAGCAGCGTCATCAGTGAGCAGTTCTTC. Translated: CASSVISEQFF.

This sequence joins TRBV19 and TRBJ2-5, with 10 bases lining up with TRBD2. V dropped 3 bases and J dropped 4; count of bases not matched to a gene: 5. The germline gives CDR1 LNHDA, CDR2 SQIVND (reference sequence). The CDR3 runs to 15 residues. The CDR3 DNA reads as TGTGCCAGTAGTATCCTTAGCGGGGGGTTAGAGACCCAGTACTTC. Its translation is CASSILSGGLETQYF.

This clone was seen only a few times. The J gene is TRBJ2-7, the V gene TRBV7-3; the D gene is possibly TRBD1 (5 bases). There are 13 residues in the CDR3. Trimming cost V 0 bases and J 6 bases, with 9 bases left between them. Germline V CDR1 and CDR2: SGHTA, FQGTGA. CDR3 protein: CASSLTRTGEQYF. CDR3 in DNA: TGTGCCAGCAGCTTAACGCGAACAGGCGAGCAGTACTTC.

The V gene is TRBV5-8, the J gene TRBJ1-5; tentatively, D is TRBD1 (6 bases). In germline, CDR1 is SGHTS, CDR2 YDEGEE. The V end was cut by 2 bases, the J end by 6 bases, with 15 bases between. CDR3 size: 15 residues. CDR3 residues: CASSFGAGVGQPQHF. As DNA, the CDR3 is TGTGCCAGCAGCTTCGGGGCAGGGGTCGGTCAGCCCCAGCATTTT.